These T cell receptor beta chains were read from a single sample in a study of immune evolution from preneoplasia to lung adenocarcinoma. Assay: immunoSEQ multiplex PCR; the TCRdb copy retains only in-frame clones and omits some. Seen here are some 41,000 clones, more than 60% observed once, and the top ten hold around 5.1%. The sample taken for sequencing was FFPE invasive lung adenocarcinoma tissue. The receptors here all came from a person in their sixties or seventies with lung adenocarcinoma. Each CDR3 is given with its conserved first and last residue. Fields, in order: V gene, D gene, clone size, J gene, CDR3 protein, CDR3 DNA. D genes are given only for firm matches. A row's size may be missing; if present it is once, few, many or a size class.

v_gene: TRBV18
d_gene: .
abundance: .
j_gene: TRBJ1-5
CDR3aa: CASSPSFNQPQHF
CDR3nt: TGTGCCAGCTCACCGAGCTTTAATCAGCCCCAGCATTTT

v_gene: TRBV5-1
d_gene: TRBD2
abundance: .
j_gene: TRBJ2-7
CDR3aa: CASSSAAVTSGRASEQYF
CDR3nt: TGCGCCAGCAGCTCCGCCGCTGTCACTAGCGGGAGGGCCAGCGAGCAGTACTTC

v_gene: TRBV7-9
d_gene: TRBD1
abundance: .
j_gene: TRBJ1-1
CDR3aa: CASSKDRGETEAFF
CDR3nt: TGTGCCAGCAGCAAAGACAGGGGAGAAACTGAAGCTTTCTTT

v_gene: TRBV10-3
d_gene: .
abundance: .
j_gene: TRBJ1-2
CDR3aa: CAITQDGYGYTF
CDR3nt: TGTGCCATCACCCAGGACGGATATGGCTACACCTTC

v_gene: TRBV6-6
d_gene: .
abundance: .
j_gene: TRBJ1-2
CDR3aa: CASSLTANYGYTF
CDR3nt: TGTGCCAGCAGTTTAACAGCCAACTATGGCTACACCTTC

v_gene: TRBV2
d_gene: .
abundance: .
j_gene: TRBJ1-1
CDR3aa: CASSAGFLNTEAFF
CDR3nt: TGTGCCAGCAGCGCAGGGTTTTTGAACACTGAAGCTTTCTTT

v_gene: TRBV19
d_gene: .
abundance: .
j_gene: TRBJ2-6
CDR3aa: CASTLGSSGANVLTF
CDR3nt: TGTGCCAGTACCCTAGGGAGCTCTGGGGCCAACGTCCTGACTTTC

v_gene: TRBV7-2
d_gene: .
abundance: few
j_gene: TRBJ2-3
CDR3aa: CASSPLGIETDTQYF
CDR3nt: TGTGCCAGCAGCCCCCTAGGTATAGAGACAGATACGCAGTATTTT

v_gene: TRBV5-5
d_gene: .
abundance: once
j_gene: TRBJ1-5
CDR3aa: CASSLYSNQPQHF
CDR3nt: TGTGCCAGCAGCTTATATAGCAATCAGCCCCAGCATTTT

v_gene: TRBV9
d_gene: .
abundance: .
j_gene: TRBJ2-1
CDR3aa: CASSVAPYPTVEQFF
CDR3nt: TGTGCCAGCAGCGTAGCTCCCTACCCTACGGTTGAGCAGTTCTTC

v_gene: TRBV4-2
d_gene: .
abundance: .
j_gene: TRBJ1-4
CDR3aa: CASSQDQQNEKLFF
CDR3nt: TGTGCCAGCAGCCAAGATCAACAAAATGAAAAACTGTTTTTT

v_gene: TRBV7-9
d_gene: .
abundance: once
j_gene: TRBJ1-1
CDR3aa: CASIGASGNTEAFF
CDR3nt: TGTGCCAGCATCGGGGCTTCAGGGAACACTGAAGCTTTCTTT

v_gene: TRBV9
d_gene: .
abundance: .
j_gene: TRBJ2-2
CDR3aa: CASSKQPTNTGKLFF
CDR3nt: TGTGCCAGCAGCAAACAGCCGACGAACACCGGGAAGCTGTTTTTT

v_gene: TRBV5-1
d_gene: TRBD2
abundance: .
j_gene: TRBJ2-5
CDR3aa: CASSESSLAGARKGETQYF
CDR3nt: TGCGCCAGCAGCGAATCTTCCTTAGCGGGCGCCCGAAAGGGAGAGACCCAGTACTTC

v_gene: TRBV5-1
d_gene: .
abundance: .
j_gene: TRBJ2-6
CDR3aa: CASSLAGGLGANVLTF
CDR3nt: TGCGCCAGCAGCTTGGCCGGGGGGCTTGGGGCCAACGTCCTGACTTTC